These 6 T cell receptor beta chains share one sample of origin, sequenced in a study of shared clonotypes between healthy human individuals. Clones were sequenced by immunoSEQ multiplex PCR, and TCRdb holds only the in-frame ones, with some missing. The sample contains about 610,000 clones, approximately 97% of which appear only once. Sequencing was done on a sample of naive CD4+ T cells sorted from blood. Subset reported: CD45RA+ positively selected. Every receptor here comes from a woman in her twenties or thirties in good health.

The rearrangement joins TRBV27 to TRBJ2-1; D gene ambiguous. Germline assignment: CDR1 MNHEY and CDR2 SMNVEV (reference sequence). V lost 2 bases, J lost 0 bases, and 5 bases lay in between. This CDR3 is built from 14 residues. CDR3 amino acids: CASSLQSSYNEQFF. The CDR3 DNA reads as TGTGCCAGCAGTTTACAGAGCTCCTACAATGAGCAGTTCTTC.

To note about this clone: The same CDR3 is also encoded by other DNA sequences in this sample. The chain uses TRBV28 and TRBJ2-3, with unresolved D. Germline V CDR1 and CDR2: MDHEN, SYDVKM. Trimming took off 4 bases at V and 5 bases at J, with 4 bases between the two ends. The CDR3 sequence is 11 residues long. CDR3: CASSSRDTQYF. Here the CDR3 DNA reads TGTGCCAGCAGTTCAAGAGATACGCAGTATTTT.

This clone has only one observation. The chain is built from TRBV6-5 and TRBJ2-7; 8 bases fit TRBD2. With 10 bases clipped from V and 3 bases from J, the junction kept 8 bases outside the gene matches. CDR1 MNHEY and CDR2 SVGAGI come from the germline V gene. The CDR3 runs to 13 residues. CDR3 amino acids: CATKLAEIYEQYF. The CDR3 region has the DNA TGTGCCACCAAACTAGCGGAGATCTACGAGCAGTACTTC.

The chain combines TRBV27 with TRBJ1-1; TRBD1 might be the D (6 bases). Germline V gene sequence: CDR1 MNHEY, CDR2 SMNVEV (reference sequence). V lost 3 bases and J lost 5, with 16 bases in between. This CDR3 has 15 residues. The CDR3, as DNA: TGTGCCAGCAGTTTGGAGGGGGGGCTGAGGACTGAAGCTTTCTTT. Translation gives CASSLEGGLRTEAFF.

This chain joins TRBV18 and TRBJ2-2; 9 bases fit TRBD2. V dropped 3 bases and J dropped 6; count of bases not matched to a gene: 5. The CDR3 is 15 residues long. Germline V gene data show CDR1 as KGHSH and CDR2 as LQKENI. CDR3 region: CASSPGLAFAGELFF. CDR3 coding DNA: TGTGCCAGCTCACCGGGACTAGCATTCGCCGGGGAGCTGTTTTTT. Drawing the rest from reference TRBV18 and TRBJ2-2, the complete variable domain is NAGVMQNPRHLVRRRGQEARLRCSPMKGHSHVYWYRQLPEEGLKFMVYLQKENIIDESGMPKERFSAEFPKEGPSILRIQQVVRGDSAAYFCASSPGLAFAGELFFGEGSRLTVL.

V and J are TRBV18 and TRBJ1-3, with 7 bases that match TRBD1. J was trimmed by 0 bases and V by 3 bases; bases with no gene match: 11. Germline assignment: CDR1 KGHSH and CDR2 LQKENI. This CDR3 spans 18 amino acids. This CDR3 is CASSPPGQLFVSGNTIYF. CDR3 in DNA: TGTGCCAGCTCACCGCCGGGACAGTTATTTGTCTCTGGAAACACCATATATTTT. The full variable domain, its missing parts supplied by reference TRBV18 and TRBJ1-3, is NAGVMQNPRHLVRRRGQEARLRCSPMKGHSHVYWYRQLPEEGLKFMVYLQKENIIDESGMPKERFSAEFPKEGPSILRIQQVVRGDSAAYFCASSPPGQLFVSGNTIYFGEGSWLTVV.